The rows below give T cell receptor beta chains drawn from one sample of a study of blood T cells in healthy people across ages. MiXCR was run by TCRdb on the 5' RACE reads, yielding one entry per CDR3 protein. The sample holds 780,000 or so distinct CDR3 sequences, 56% seen once. Sample: blood. These receptors were collected from a man in his forties in good health. Each CDR3 is given with its conserved first and last residue. The D gene is left open where the match is weak. Clone size, where shown, is once, few, many, or a class for clones that have expanded.

V,size,J,D,DNA,CDR3
TRBV12-3/TRBV12-4,NA,TRBJ2-4,TRBD2,TGTGCCAGCAGTTTTGGGACTAGCGGGACTATAGCCAAAAACATTCAGTACTTC,CASSFGTSGTIAKNIQYF
TRBV27,many,TRBJ1-2,NA,TGTGCCAGCAGTTTATCGTCAGGGGAATATGGCTACACCTTC,CASSLSSGEYGYTF
TRBV24-1,NA,TRBJ2-1,TRBD1,TGTGCCACCAGTGATTACGGACAGGGAAGCTACAATGAGCAGTTCTTC,CATSDYGQGSYNEQFF
TRBV5-1,NA,TRBJ2-5,TRBD2,TGCGCCAGCAGCTTGACGGCGGGAGTAGGAGAGACCCAGTACTTC,CASSLTAGVGETQYF
TRBV21-1,NA,TRBJ2-7,NA,TGTGCCAGCAGCCCTTTACGGGACAGGGGGCTTTACGAGCAGTACTTC,CASSPLRDRGLYEQYF
TRBV7-2,NA,TRBJ1-5,NA,TGTGCCAGCAGCCCCGATTGGGGGGGGGTGAGCAATCAGCCCCAGCATTTT,CASSPDWGGVSNQPQHF
TRBV24-1,few,TRBJ2-3,NA,TGTGCCACCAGTGATCAGTCCCCGGACGCAGATACGCAGTATTTT,CATSDQSPDADTQYF
TRBV25-1,NA,TRBJ1-5,TRBD1,TGTGCCAGCAGCCCCGGGACAGGGGAAAGCAATCAGCCCCAGCATTTT,CASSPGTGESNQPQHF
TRBV6-5,few,TRBJ2-5,NA,TGTGCCAGCAACACAGGGTTGTTGGAGACCCAGTACTTC,CASNTGLLETQYF
TRBV27,NA,TRBJ2-1,NA,TGTGCCAGCAGTTTATCTGAACGAGTCAATGAGCAGTTCTTC,CASSLSERVNEQFF
TRBV9,NA,TRBJ2-1,TRBD2,TGTGCCAGCGGGGGGGGTGAGCAGTTCTTC,CASGGGEQFF
TRBV2,few,TRBJ2-7,TRBD1,TGTGCCAGCAGTCCCAGGACAGGAACAACCGCCGAGCAGTACTTC,CASSPRTGTTAEQYF
TRBV28,NA,TRBJ2-3,NA,TGTGCCAGCAGACCTTTAGGGACCTCCACAGATACGCAGTATTTT,CASRPLGTSTDTQYF
TRBV2,NA,TRBJ2-3,NA,TGTGCCAGCAGTGGGGTTGGGCAAGCCACAGATACGCAGTATTTT,CASSGVGQATDTQYF
TRBV6-2/TRBV6-3,NA,TRBJ2-1,NA,TGTGCCGGCCGAACCGGGACCTACAATGAGCAGTTCTTC,CAGRTGTYNEQFF
TRBV21-1,NA,TRBJ2-1,NA,TGTGCCAGCCGCGGCGGCCCATATTGGGAGCGGTTCTTC,CASRGGPYWERFF
TRBV6-5,NA,TRBJ1-5,NA,TGTGCCAGCAGTTTCTCTCCCCAGCATTTT,CASSFSPQHF
TRBV5-1,NA,TRBJ2-1,TRBD2,TGCGCCAGCAGCTCTCCCGGCGGGGGGGTCAATGAGCAGTTCTTC,CASSSPGGGVNEQFF
TRBV20-1,few,TRBJ1-5,NA,TGCAGTGTTCCCAGGGGTAATCAGCCCCAGCATTTT,CSVPRGNQPQHF
TRBV29-1,NA,TRBJ1-5,NA,TGCAGCGCGGGACCCGGGGGAGGGCAGCCCCAGCATTTT,CSAGPGGGQPQHF
TRBV4-1,NA,TRBJ2-1,NA,TGCGCCAGCAGCCAAGTAGGGTTGGGGACCAATGAGCAGTTCTTC,CASSQVGLGTNEQFF
TRBV28,NA,TRBJ2-1,TRBD2,TGTGCCAGTCATTTCGGGCTAGCGGGAGGGATCAATGAGCAGTTCTTC,CASHFGLAGGINEQFF